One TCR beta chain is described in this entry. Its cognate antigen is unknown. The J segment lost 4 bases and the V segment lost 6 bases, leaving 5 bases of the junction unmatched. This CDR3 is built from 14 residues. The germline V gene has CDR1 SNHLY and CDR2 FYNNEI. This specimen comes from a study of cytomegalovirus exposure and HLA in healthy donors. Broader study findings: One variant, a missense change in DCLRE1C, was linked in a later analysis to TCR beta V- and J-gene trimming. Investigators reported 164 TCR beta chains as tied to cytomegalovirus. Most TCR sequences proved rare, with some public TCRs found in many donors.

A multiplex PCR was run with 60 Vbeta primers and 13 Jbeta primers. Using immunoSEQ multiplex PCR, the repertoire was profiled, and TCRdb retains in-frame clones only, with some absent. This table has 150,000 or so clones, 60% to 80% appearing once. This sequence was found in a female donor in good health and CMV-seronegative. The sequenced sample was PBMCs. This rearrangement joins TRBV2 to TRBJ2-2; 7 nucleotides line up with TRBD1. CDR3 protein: CASSETGFTGELFF. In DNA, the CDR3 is TGTGCCAGCAGCGAGACAGGGTTCACCGGGGAGCTGTTTTTT.